The 10 T cell receptor beta chains given below trace back to one sample, sequenced in a study of blood T cells in healthy people across ages. PCR was performed a second time for about 7 to 11 cycles using a sample-barcoded 5' primer and a J-beta primer mix. TCRdb reprocessed the 5' RACE reads via MiXCR and lists one record per CDR3 protein. Of some 1.5 million distinct CDR3 sequences listed, roughly 27% are singletons. Sample: blood. These receptors came from a woman in her twenties or thirties in good health.

The chain has TRBV28 and TRBJ1-4, with D unresolved. The CDR3 consists of 14 residues. V was cut by 8 bases and J by 2 bases, with 12 bases left in between. CDR1 and CDR2 (germline): MDHEN, SYDVKM. For the CDR3, the DNA is TGTGCCAGCCAGTCCTCAAGCACTAATGAAAAACTGTTTTTT. Translated: CASQSSSTNEKLFF.

The genes are TRBV6-6 and TRBJ1-5; 8 nucleotides agree with TRBD1. This CDR3 comprises 16 residues. Losses at the gene ends were 2 bases for V and 3 bases for J; bases not matched to a gene: 6. Germline V gives CDR1 MNHNY, CDR2 SVGAGI (reference sequence). DNA for the CDR3: TGTGCCAGCAGTTACCAGGGGGCTGGTCCCAATCAGCCCCAGCATTTT. Protein: CASSYQGAGPNQPQHF.

This clonotype was observed a handful of times. V is TRBV28 and J is TRBJ1-1; 9 bases are shared with TRBD1. With V trimmed by 6 bases and J by 9 bases, 14 bases remained unmatched. CDR1 is MDHEN and CDR2 is SYDVKM in the germline V gene. The CDR3 loop spans 15 amino acids. CDR3 DNA sequence: TGTGCCAGCAGCCGACCCACAGGGGGCCCCCTGAAAGCTTTCTTT. This translates into CASSRPTGGPLKAFF.

This clonotype was picked up a small number of times. CDR3 sequence reads: CSARVSRFYSYEQYF. The CDR3 nucleotides are TGCAGTGCTAGAGTAAGCAGGTTTTACTCCTACGAGCAGTACTTC. The V and J genes are TRBV20-1 and TRBJ2-7; D gene unclear. V was clipped by 1 base and J by 0 bases, with 13 bases between them. This CDR3 comprises 15 residues. Per germline, CDR1 DFQATT and CDR2 SNEGSKA (reference sequence).

This clonotype has a handful of counts. The chain uses TRBV5-1 and TRBJ2-3, with D possibly being TRBD2 (5 bases). Germline CDR1 SGHRS, CDR2 YFSETQ. This CDR3 is built from 13 residues. V lost 4 bases to trimming and J lost 5 bases, with 11 bases between them. The CDR3 here is CASSASSGDTQYF. CDR3 DNA sequence: TGCGCCAGCAGCGCATCCAGCGGAGATACGCAGTATTTT.

This clonotype was seen only a few times. The rearrangement links TRBV19 to TRBJ2-7, with D perhaps TRBD2 (6 bases). The CDR3 runs to 16 residues. Trimming shortened V by 3 bases and J by 2 bases, and 17 bases separated the two germline ends. Germline CDR1 is LNHDA and CDR2 is SQIVND (reference sequence). The CDR3 DNA reads TGTGCCAGTAGTATCCGGTTTAGCGGAGGGCCCTACGAGCAGTACTTC. Translation gives CASSIRFSGGPYEQYF.

The table lists this clonotype with many counts. The rearrangement joins TRBV27 to TRBJ2-7; TRBD2 is a possible D gene (6 bases). Germline-derived CDR1 and CDR2 are MNHEY and SMNVEV (reference sequence). The CDR3 has 14 residues. V shed 0 bases and J shed 7 bases, with 13 bases lying between them. The CDR3 DNA reads as TGTGCCAGCAGTTTATCGATCCTAGCGAGGGAGCAGTACTTC. Encoded protein: CASSLSILAREQYF.

This clonotype has just a few counts. The V call is TRBV12-3 or TRBV12-4, the J call TRBJ2-3; maybe TRBD2 (5 bases). The germline V and J ends were trimmed by 8 bases and 2 bases, with 17 bases remaining between them. CDR3 size: 15 residues. CDR3 loop: CASVSARGPTDTQYF. CDR3 nucleotides: TGTGCCAGCGTCTCGGCGCGAGGGCCCACAGATACGCAGTATTTT.

This clonotype was seen only once. A much larger clone differs from this one at a single base, so this may be a read error. The chain links TRBV6-5 to TRBJ2-1; 7 nucleotides line up with TRBD1. The CDR3 extends over 14 amino acids. The germline gives CDR1 MNHEY, CDR2 SVGAGI. The chain's CDR3 is CVSKKATGHNEQFF. The CDR3 nucleotides are TGTGTCAGCAAAAAAGCGACAGGGCACAATGAGCAGTTCTTC.

This clonotype was picked up many times. The chain recombines TRBV7-9 with TRBJ2-7; weak D call: TRBD1 (5 bases). V lost 5 bases and J lost 1, with 21 bases in between. The CDR3 is made up of 17 amino acids. The germline V gene has CDR1 SEHNR and CDR2 FQNEAQ (reference sequence). The CDR3 sequence: CASSRGGMGPLSYEQYF. CDR3 coding DNA: TGTGCCAGCAGCCGAGGTGGAATGGGGCCGCTATCCTACGAGCAGTACTTC.